This T cell receptor beta chain originates from a study of T cell responses to AZD1222 COVID-19 vaccine. Trimming left V 4 bases short and J 5 bases short, with 12 bases between. This CDR3 is built from 13 residues. The germline V gene has CDR1 SGHRS and CDR2 YFSETQ. This table comes from immunoSEQ multiplex PCR, and its TCRdb copy is limited to in-frame clones, with some not included. The sample has fewer than 150,000 clones, about 88% seen once; the top ten hold around 3.1%. This specimen was peripheral blood, taken 28 days after the second AZD1222 dose. The chain has TRBV5-1 and TRBJ1-1; D gene ambiguous. This TCR derives from an adult who received the AZD1222 COVID-19 vaccine. This chain's CDR3 is CASSPESPTEAFF. As DNA, the CDR3 is TGCGCCAGCAGCCCGGAGTCCCCGACTGAAGCTTTCTTT.